This entry lists 11 T cell receptor beta chains sequenced from one sample in a study of shared clonotypes between healthy human individuals. Repertoires were generated with immunoSEQ multiplex PCR, while TCRdb's copy carries only in-frame clones and drops some. The table has 2,100,000 or so clones, approximately 96% seen once. Sequencing was performed on naive CD4+ T cells sorted from blood. Regarding subset: CD45RA+ positively selected. These receptors all come from a man aged 18 to 30 in good health.

This CDR3 reads CASSGGLYNSPLHF. The CDR3 DNA follows: TGTGCCAGCAGTGGGGGGCTCTATAATTCACCCCTCCACTTT. The chain employs TRBV2 and TRBJ1-6, with TRBD1 as a possible D gene (6 bases). The ends were cut back, 4 bases at V and 3 bases at J, with 7 bases in the middle. Germline CDR1 SNHLY, CDR2 FYNNEI. The CDR3 is 14 residues long.

The chain uses TRBV14 and TRBJ2-2, with 8 bases identical to TRBD1. Germline trimming cut 4 bases from V and 5 bases from J; bases unmatched to any gene: 6. CDR3 size: 15 residues. Germline CDR1 reads SGHDN; CDR2 reads FVKESK. Here the CDR3 reads CASSPGQGWTGELFF. Here the CDR3 DNA reads TGTGCCAGCAGCCCAGGACAGGGTTGGACCGGGGAGCTGTTTTTT.

The rearrangement links TRBV4-2 to TRBJ1-6, with 9 nucleotides matching TRBD1. This CDR3 is 15 amino acids long. Germline trimming cut 0 bases from V and 7 bases from J; bases unmatched to any gene: 1. The V gene's germline CDR1 is LGHNA and CDR2 YNFKEQ. CDR3 amino acids: CASSQETGGNSPLHF. The CDR3 bases are TGTGCCAGCAGCCAAGAGACAGGGGGAAATTCACCCCTCCACTTT.

This chain connects TRBV11-2 to TRBJ1-4; a possible D gene is TRBD1 (6 bases). The germline CDR1 and CDR2 sequences are SGHAT and FQNNGV. V dropped 3 bases and J dropped 8 bases, with 13 bases sitting between them. The CDR3 sequence is 14 residues long. CDR3 in DNA: TGTGCCAGCAGCTTCAGGGGCTGGAACGAAAAACTGTTTTTT. This codes for CASSFRGWNEKLFF.

The chain couples TRBV10-1 to TRBJ2-2, with 11 positions matching TRBD2. The CDR3 is 15 amino acids. CDR1 and CDR2 (germline): WNHNN, SYGVQD (reference sequence). Trimming at V came to 6 bases and at J to 5 bases, leaving 5 bases not matched to a gene. CDR3 sequence reads: CASSPGLAGTGELFF. Written as DNA, the CDR3 is TGCGCCAGCAGCCCCGGACTAGCGGGTACCGGGGAGCTGTTTTTT.

This rearrangement joins TRBV18 to TRBJ1-1, with a weak D call TRBD1 (6 bases). Germline CDR1 is KGHSH and CDR2 is LQKENI. The V end lost 7 bases, the J end lost 1 base, and 10 bases lay between the germline ends. The CDR3 runs to 13 residues. CDR3 loop: CASLMGANTEAFF. In DNA, the CDR3 is TGTGCCAGCTTGATGGGGGCGAACACTGAAGCTTTCTTT. The complete variable domain, with remaining parts taken from reference TRBV18 and TRBJ1-1, reads NAGVMQNPRHLVRRRGQEARLRCSPMKGHSHVYWYRQLPEEGLKFMVYLQKENIIDESGMPKERFSAEFPKEGPSILRIQQVVRGDSAAYFCASLMGANTEAFFGQGTRLTVV.

This rearrangement joins TRBV11-2 to TRBJ2-7, with 12 bases aligning to TRBD2. V lost 5 bases and J lost 3; bases outside the gene matches: 5. Germline assignment: CDR1 SGHAT and CDR2 FQNNGV. The CDR3 loop spans 15 amino acids. The CDR3 sequence is CASSPRLAGDYEQYF. The DNA of the CDR3 is TGTGCCAGCAGCCCCAGACTAGCGGGGGACTACGAGCAGTACTTC.

The chain couples TRBV10-1 to TRBJ2-2; TRBD2 matches 10 bases. V lost 2 bases and J lost 1; bases outside the gene matches: 1. Germline V gene data show CDR1 as WNHNN and CDR2 as SYGVQD (reference sequence). The CDR3 totals 16 residues. In nucleotides, the CDR3 is TGCGCCAGCAGTGAGAGACTAGCGGGGAACACCGGGGAGCTGTTTTTT. Its protein is CASSERLAGNTGELFF.

The rearrangement joins TRBV5-1 to TRBJ1-5; TRBD1 matches at 9 bases. There are 16 residues in the CDR3. CDR1 is SGHRS, CDR2 YFSETQ, per germline. Trimming at V came to 7 bases and at J to 6 bases, leaving 14 bases not matched to a gene. CDR3 protein: CASSAGPGQGGQPQHF. CDR3 DNA: TGCGCCAGCTCAGCAGGCCCGGGACAGGGAGGTCAGCCCCAGCATTTT.

V is TRBV4-3 and J is TRBJ2-7; TRBD1 might be the D (6 bases). The CDR3 spans 20 residues. Germline CDR1 LGHNA, CDR2 YSLEER. V was shortened by 0 bases and J by 0 bases, with 24 bases between the two germline ends. CDR3 loop: CASSQDSFATIRGSSYEQYF. Written as DNA, the CDR3 is TGCGCCAGCAGCCAAGATAGTTTCGCTACAATCAGGGGAAGCTCCTACGAGCAGTACTTC.

As concerns this clone: The identical CDR3 is also encoded by other nucleotide sequences in the sample. The CDR3 bases are TGTGCCAGCAGCGTAGCTCCTAGTGGTGGCACAGATACGCAGTATTTT. Amino acid sequence: CASSVAPSGGTDTQYF. The chain links TRBV9 to TRBJ2-3; D is unclear. Trimming removed 0 bases at V and 1 base at J, with 12 bases between. Germline V gene lookup returns CDR1 SGDLS and CDR2 YYNGEE. CDR3 length: 16 amino acids.